What follows are 8 T cell receptor beta chains derived from one specimen sequenced in a study of OX40 agonist ivuxolimab in advanced cancers. The data were produced by immunoSEQ multiplex PCR, yet TCRdb's version contains in-frame clones alone and is incomplete. The table has 60,000 or so clones, around 87% seen once. Sequences were derived from CD4+ or CD8+ T cells sorted from blood, sampled in a trial of the OX40 agonist ivuxolimab. These receptors were taken from an adult with an advanced solid tumor such as melanoma, head and neck, liver or kidney cancer.

The CDR3 spells CASTWGGGEAFF. CDR3 coding DNA: TGTGCCAGCACCTGGGGGGGTGGTGAAGCTTTCTTT. This chain joins TRBV5-5 and TRBJ1-1, with D possibly matching TRBD1 (5 bases). The V and J ends lost 6 bases and 7 bases respectively, with 13 bases between them. Germline V gives CDR1 SGHKS, CDR2 YYEKEE (reference sequence). The CDR3 spans 12 residues.

The rearrangement uses TRBV18 and TRBJ2-1; 7 nucleotides match TRBD1. Germline V gene lookup returns CDR1 KGHSH and CDR2 LQKENI. The V gene end was trimmed by 0 bases and the J gene end by 6 bases; junction bases not matched to a gene: 2. The CDR3 extends over 14 amino acids. The chain's CDR3 is CASSPPTGVNEQFF. The DNA of the CDR3 is TGTGCCAGCTCACCACCTACAGGGGTCAATGAGCAGTTCTTC.

This chain links TRBV6-1 with TRBJ1-1, with 11 bases fitting TRBD1. V trimming: 5 bases; J trimming: 5 bases; junction bases outside the gene matches: 4. The CDR3 spans 14 residues. Germline V gene data show CDR1 as MNHNS and CDR2 as SASEGT. The CDR3 coding sequence is TGTGCCAGCAGTCAGGACAGGGGGCGGACTGAAGCTTTCTTT. Its protein product is CASSQDRGRTEAFF.

The chain is built from TRBV9 and TRBJ2-3, with D uncertain. This CDR3 is built from 14 residues. Germline V gene data show CDR1 as SGDLS and CDR2 as YYNGEE. The V gene lost 0 bases and the J gene lost 3 bases, with 8 bases spanning the gap. The CDR3 protein is CASSVGPGTDTQYF. The DNA of the CDR3 is TGTGCCAGCAGCGTAGGCCCCGGTACAGATACGCAGTATTTT.

The chain employs TRBV11-2 and TRBJ2-2, with TRBD2 matching over 12 bases. Germline V gene sequence: CDR1 SGHAT, CDR2 FQNNGV. This CDR3 is 17 amino acids long. V was pared by 4 bases and J by 3 bases, with 6 bases of the junction left unmatched. The CDR3 sequence is CASSSERLAGDTGELFF. Here the CDR3 DNA reads TGTGCCAGCAGCTCAGAAAGACTAGCGGGGGACACCGGGGAGCTGTTTTTT.

The chain couples TRBV28 to TRBJ2-1; the D is unclear. There are 15 residues in the CDR3. Trimming cost V 2 bases and J 7 bases, with 15 bases left between them. CDR1 and CDR2 (germline): MDHEN, SYDVKM. The CDR3 region is CASSLRTPTENEQFF. Here the CDR3 DNA reads TGTGCCAGCAGTTTAAGGACCCCGACCGAAAATGAGCAGTTCTTC.

The chain couples TRBV5-1 to TRBJ1-6; D possibly corresponds to TRBD1 (5 bases). CDR3 length: 15 amino acids. The germline gives CDR1 SGHRS, CDR2 YFSETQ. Trimming stripped 0 bases from V and 9 bases from J, with 13 bases between. CDR3 protein: CASSLEGSSTSPLHF. The CDR3 nucleotides are TGCGCCAGCAGCTTGGAGGGGAGTTCAACTTCACCCCTCCACTTT.

The rearrangement joins TRBV5-5 to TRBJ1-2; maybe TRBD1 (5 bases). This CDR3 is built from 12 residues. With 4 bases removed from V and 7 bases from J, the gap between germline ends came to 11 bases. Germline lookup yields CDR1 SGHKS and CDR2 YYEKEE (reference sequence). Here the CDR3 reads CASSDAGFGYTF. The CDR3, as DNA: TGTGCCAGCAGCGACGCAGGGTTTGGCTACACCTTC.